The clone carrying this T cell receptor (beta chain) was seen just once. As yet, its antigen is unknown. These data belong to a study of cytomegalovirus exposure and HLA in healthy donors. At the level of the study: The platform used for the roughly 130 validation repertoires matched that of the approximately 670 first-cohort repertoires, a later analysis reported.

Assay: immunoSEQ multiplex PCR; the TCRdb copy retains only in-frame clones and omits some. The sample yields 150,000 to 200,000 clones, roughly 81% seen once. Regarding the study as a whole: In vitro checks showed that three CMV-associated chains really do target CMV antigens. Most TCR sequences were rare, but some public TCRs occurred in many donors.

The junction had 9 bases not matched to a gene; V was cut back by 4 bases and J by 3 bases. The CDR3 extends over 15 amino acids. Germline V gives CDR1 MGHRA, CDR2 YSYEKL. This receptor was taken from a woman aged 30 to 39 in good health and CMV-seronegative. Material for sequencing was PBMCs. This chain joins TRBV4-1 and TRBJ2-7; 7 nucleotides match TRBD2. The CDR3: CASSPVGGSNYEQYF. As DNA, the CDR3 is TGCGCCAGCAGCCCCGTGGGGGGGAGCAACTACGAGCAGTACTTC.